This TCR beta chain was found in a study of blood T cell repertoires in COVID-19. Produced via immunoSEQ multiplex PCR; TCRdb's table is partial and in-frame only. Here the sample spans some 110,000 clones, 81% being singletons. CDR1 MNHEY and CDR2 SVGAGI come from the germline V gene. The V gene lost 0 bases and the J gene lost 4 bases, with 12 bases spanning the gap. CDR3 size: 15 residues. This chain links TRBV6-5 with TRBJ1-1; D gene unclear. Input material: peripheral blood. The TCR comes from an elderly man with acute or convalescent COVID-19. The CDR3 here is CASSYSNHRGTEAFF. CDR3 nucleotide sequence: TGTGCCAGCAGTTACTCTAATCACCGGGGCACTGAAGCTTTCTTT.